This T cell receptor (beta chain) stems from a study of blood T cell repertoires in COVID-19. Study overall: The origin of the acute and convalescent COVID-19 samples was the United States, Italy and Spain. Sources were T cells, B-cell-depleted T cells, or PBMCs; the material itself was cDNA or gDNA.

Original methodology: Amplification with reference gene primers provided the estimates of nucleated cell counts. TCRdb's copy holds only in-frame clones and misses some; the assay was immunoSEQ multiplex PCR. The DNA was the basis for D and trimming; V, J and clone size are from that table. Seen here are 250,000 to 300,000 clones, 70% to 90% observed once, and the top ten hold about 5%. This clone was seen once. The V gene lost 5 bases and the J gene lost 2 bases, with 10 bases spanning the gap. This CDR3 has 14 amino acids. The germline V gene has CDR1 LGHDT and CDR2 YNNKEL (reference sequence). This receptor was obtained from a man between 60 and 70 years old who had recovered from COVID-19. The sequenced sample consisted of peripheral blood. The chain combines TRBV3-1 (or the pseudogene TRBV3-2) with TRBJ1-5; D is undetermined. The CDR3: CASSLTAGNQPQHF. CDR3 DNA: TGTGCCAGCAGCTTAACAGCGGGCAATCAGCCCCAGCATTTT.